Below are 7 T cell receptor beta chains sequenced from a single sample in a study of CD8+CD57+ T cells in acquired aplastic anemia. It was genomic DNA that served as the template for profiling TCR beta VDJ and CDR3. TCRdb used MiXCR to reprocess the reads, holding one entry per CDR3 protein. The sample carries a few hundred thousand distinct CDR3 sequences, under 80% recorded once. Sequenced input: sorted CD4+, CD8+, or CD8+CD57+ T cells (not recorded which) from PBMCs. These receptors originate from a human donor in good health, serving as a control.

This clonotype showed up many times. At one boundary the junction diverges from the germline segment, which might be a read error. The chain combines TRBV5-5 with TRBJ1-1; D remains unclear. Germline V CDR1 and CDR2: SGHKS, YYEKEE (reference sequence). The CDR3 is 12 residues long. The CDR3 sequence is CASTRGNTEAFF. The CDR3 nucleotides are TGTGCGAGCACTCGGGGGAACACTGAAGCTTTCTTT. Full variable domain (outside the CDR3, taken from reference TRBV5-5 and TRBJ1-1): DAGVTQSPTHLIKTRGQQVTLRCSPISGHKSVSWYQQVLGQGPQFIFQYYEKEERGRGNFPDRFSARQFPNYSSELNVNALLLGDSALYLCASTRGNTEAFFGQGTRLTVV.

This clonotype has only a few counts. This sequence joins TRBV10-3 and TRBJ1-2, with TRBD1 as a possible D gene (5 bases). Germline V gives CDR1 ENHRY, CDR2 SYGVKD. Trimming pared 4 bases from V and 5 bases from J, leaving 11 bases between. CDR3 size: 13 residues. The CDR3 sequence is CAISVQVRYGYTF. CDR3 nucleotides: TGTGCCATCAGTGTACAGGTACGGTATGGCTACACCTTC.

This clonotype was seen at least ten times. The J gene is TRBJ2-7, the V gene TRBV6-5; D is ambiguous. Trimming removed 8 bases at V and 2 bases at J, with 13 bases between. Germline lookup yields CDR1 MNHEY and CDR2 SVGAGI. The CDR3 is 13 residues long. In nucleotides, the CDR3 is TGTGCCAGCTGGCAACGGGCCCCCTACGAGCAGTACTTC. Protein product: CASWQRAPYEQYF.

This sequence joins TRBV5-4 and TRBJ1-4, with D perhaps matching TRBD1 (6 bases). Trimming shortened V by 1 base and J by 7 bases, and 14 bases separated the two germline ends. Per the germline V gene, CDR1 is SGHNT and CDR2 is YYREEE (reference sequence). The CDR3 consists of 15 residues. Here the CDR3 reads CASSLRAQGGEKLFF. The CDR3 DNA reads as TGTGCCAGCAGCTTGCGGGCACAGGGAGGTGAAAAACTGTTTTTT.

This clonotype was counted a few times. The chain uses TRBV10-3 and TRBJ1-5; 9 bases are a match to TRBD1. Losses at the gene ends were 6 bases for V and 12 bases for J; bases not matched to a gene: 9. The CDR3 has 13 residues. Germline-derived CDR1 and CDR2 are ENHRY and SYGVKD. CDR3: CAISTGGASVQHF. CDR3 coding DNA: TGTGCCATCAGCACAGGGGGCGCATCGGTCCAGCATTTT.

With respect to this clonotype: The conserved phenylalanine or tryptophan normally closing the CDR3 is absent here, so this likely arose from a read error. The DNA is left out, because the CDR3 cannot be placed on it with certainty; the CDR3 is given as TCRdb lists it. V and J are TRBV7-4 and TRBJ1-2. With termini counted, the CDR3 has 13 amino acids. Looked up from germline, CDR1 is SGHVT and CDR2 is SQSDAQ. The CDR3: CASSVFATYGYKH.

V and J are TRBV20-1 and TRBJ2-7; 8 bases match TRBD1. The CDR3 is 13 residues long. CDR1 is DFQATT, CDR2 SNEGSKA, per germline (reference sequence). Trimming removed 3 bases from V and 8 bases from J; junction bases left unmatched: 9. Here the CDR3 reads CSARDNAGGKQYF. CDR3 nucleotides: TGCAGTGCTAGGGATAACGCAGGGGGCAAGCAGTACTTC.